These T cell receptor beta chains were read from a single sample in a study of shared clonotypes between healthy human individuals. Assay: immunoSEQ multiplex PCR; the TCRdb copy retains only in-frame clones and omits some. The sample includes about 600,000 clones, 98% seen only once; the top ten take 0.3%. Sequencing was done on a sample of naive CD8+ T cells sorted from blood. The receptor set was obtained from a man aged 30 to 39 in good health. Both conserved end residues are part of each CDR3. The order of the fields is V gene, J gene, clone size, D gene, CDR3 length, CDR3 DNA, CDR3 protein. A D gene is named only where the DNA matches it firmly. The size entry is marked missing in some rows and otherwise reads once, few, many or a size class.

v_call: TRBV30; j_call: TRBJ2-7; clone_size: -; d_call: -; cdr3_length: 13; cdr3_nt: TGTGCCTGGAGTACTAGTTTCAACTACGAGCAGTACTTC; cdr3_aa: CAWSTSFNYEQYF
v_call: TRBV18; j_call: TRBJ2-7; clone_size: -; d_call: -; cdr3_length: 15; cdr3_nt: TGTGCCAGCTCACCGGTAAGGGGGGGAACCTACGAGCAGTACTTC; cdr3_aa: CASSPVRGGTYEQYF
v_call: TRBV25-1; j_call: TRBJ1-1; clone_size: -; d_call: -; cdr3_length: 17; cdr3_nt: TGTGCCAGCTCCGGTTTCCGAATTAGTGGGAGCAACACTGAAGCTTTCTTT; cdr3_aa: CASSGFRISGSNTEAFF
v_call: TRBV7-9; j_call: TRBJ2-7; clone_size: -; d_call: -; cdr3_length: 12; cdr3_nt: TGTGCCAGCAGCACCCAGGGTTACGAGCAGTACTTC; cdr3_aa: CASSTQGYEQYF
v_call: TRBV30; j_call: TRBJ2-1; clone_size: -; d_call: -; cdr3_length: 14; cdr3_nt: TGTGCCTGGAGTACGGGAGTGTCAATAGATGAGCAGTTCTTC; cdr3_aa: CAWSTGVSIDEQFF
v_call: TRBV19; j_call: TRBJ2-1; clone_size: -; d_call: TRBD2; cdr3_length: 15; cdr3_nt: TGTGCCAGTAGTATAACTAGCGGATATTACAATGAGCAGTTCTTC; cdr3_aa: CASSITSGYYNEQFF
v_call: TRBV19; j_call: TRBJ1-5; clone_size: -; d_call: -; cdr3_length: 15; cdr3_nt: TGTGCCAGTAGTATAGATGGATCAGGGGTCCTACCCCAGCATTTT; cdr3_aa: CASSIDGSGVLPQHF
v_call: TRBV2; j_call: TRBJ2-2; clone_size: -; d_call: -; cdr3_length: 16; cdr3_nt: TGTGCCAGCAGTGAATCTGAGGAGGTCTTCACCGGGGAGCTGTTTTTT; cdr3_aa: CASSESEEVFTGELFF
v_call: TRBV14; j_call: TRBJ2-7; clone_size: -; d_call: -; cdr3_length: 14; cdr3_nt: TGTGCCAGCAGCCAAGATCAAGGGGGGTACGAGCAGTACTTC; cdr3_aa: CASSQDQGGYEQYF
v_call: TRBV28; j_call: TRBJ2-1; clone_size: -; d_call: -; cdr3_length: 14; cdr3_nt: TGTGCCAGCAGTCGAACATGGGACTACAATGAGCAGTTCTTC; cdr3_aa: CASSRTWDYNEQFF
v_call: TRBV5-4; j_call: TRBJ2-7; clone_size: few; d_call: -; cdr3_length: 14; cdr3_nt: TGTGCCAGCAGCTCCCGGAGTTCGCCCTACGAGCAGTACTTC; cdr3_aa: CASSSRSSPYEQYF
v_call: TRBV30; j_call: TRBJ2-1; clone_size: -; d_call: -; cdr3_length: 13; cdr3_nt: TGTGCCTGGTTCAAGAACTCCTACAATGAGCAGTTCTTC; cdr3_aa: CAWFKNSYNEQFF
v_call: TRBV27; j_call: TRBJ2-7; clone_size: -; d_call: -; cdr3_length: 11; cdr3_nt: TGTGCCAGCTCGAGCTCCTACGAGCAGTACTTC; cdr3_aa: CASSSSYEQYF
v_call: TRBV15; j_call: TRBJ2-1; clone_size: -; d_call: -; cdr3_length: 15; cdr3_nt: TGTGCCACCAGCCCGACAGGCTTTCCCTACAATGAGCAGTTCTTC; cdr3_aa: CATSPTGFPYNEQFF
v_call: TRBV4-1; j_call: TRBJ2-3; clone_size: -; d_call: TRBD2; cdr3_length: 15; cdr3_nt: TGCGCCAGCAGCTTATGGCGGGAGAGCACAGATACGCAGTATTTT; cdr3_aa: CASSLWRESTDTQYF
v_call: TRBV7-2; j_call: TRBJ2-6; clone_size: -; d_call: -; cdr3_length: 15; cdr3_nt: TGTGCCAGCAGCCCCCCGGTCTTGGGGGCCAACGTCCTGACTTTC; cdr3_aa: CASSPPVLGANVLTF
v_call: TRBV13; j_call: TRBJ2-1; clone_size: -; d_call: -; cdr3_length: 15; cdr3_nt: TGTGCCAGCAGCTTAGACTTATGGGATGGCGGTGAGCAGTTCTTC; cdr3_aa: CASSLDLWDGGEQFF